This record looks at one T cell receptor beta chain sequence and its context. Its target is unknown. Germline V lookup: CDR1 SGHVS, CDR2 FNYEAQ. The CDR3 runs to 15 residues. The ends lost 5 bases at V and 4 bases at J; junction bases unmatched: 8. This sample stems from a study of shared clonotypes between healthy human individuals. Study conclusions and caveats: Only a few donors were included, so the genetic and exposure-history diversity represented was limited.

Deep level was the assay's run setting. Scientists sequenced DNA from unsorted PBMC on ten immunoSEQ deep assay plates. Repertoires were generated with immunoSEQ multiplex PCR, while TCRdb's copy carries only in-frame clones and drops some. The sample consists of about 470,000 clones, roughly 77% of them appearing once. The chain is built from TRBV7-6 and TRBJ2-1; 7 bases align to TRBD1. The sequence came from a woman aged 40 to 50 in good health. Some clones in this sample may be carry-over from other donors' samples. The sequenced sample consisted of PBMCs. DNA of the CDR3: TGTGCCAGCAGCATTACTGGACAGGTTTACAATGAGCAGTTCTTC. This gives the protein CASSITGQVYNEQFF.